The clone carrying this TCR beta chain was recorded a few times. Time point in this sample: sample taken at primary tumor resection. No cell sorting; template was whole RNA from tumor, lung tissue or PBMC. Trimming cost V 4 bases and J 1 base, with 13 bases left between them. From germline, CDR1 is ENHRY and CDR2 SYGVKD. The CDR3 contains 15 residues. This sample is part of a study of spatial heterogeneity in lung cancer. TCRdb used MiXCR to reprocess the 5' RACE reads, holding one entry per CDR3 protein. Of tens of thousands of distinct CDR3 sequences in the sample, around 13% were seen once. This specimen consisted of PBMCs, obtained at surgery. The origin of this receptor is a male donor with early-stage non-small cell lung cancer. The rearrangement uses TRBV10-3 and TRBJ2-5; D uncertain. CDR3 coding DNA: TGTGCCATCAGTGGGACGGCGACCCCCCAAGAGACCCAGTACTTC. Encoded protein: CAISGTATPQETQYF.